This record concerns one T cell receptor beta chain sequence. This specimen includes other DNA sequences encoding the same CDR3. Germline V CDR1 and CDR2: SQVTM, ANQGSEA. V was clipped by 5 bases and J by 1 base; unmatched bases: 2. The CDR3 spans 13 residues. The entry originates in a study of blood T cell repertoires in COVID-19. Study details: The analysed material was cDNA or gDNA that came from T cells, B-cell-depleted T cells, or PBMCs.

Sequencing used immunoSEQ multiplex PCR; TCRdb keeps in-frame clones, though not all of them. This sample has fewer than 400,000 clones; approximately 90% occur once, and the top ten carry around 3.9%. Living in 24 US areas, the participants were between 18 and 89 years of age. Participants reported their clinical history, and cohort assignment relied on those reports. Up to 2 weeks before entering the study, exposed participants had met a COVID-19 case. Input material: PBMCs or T cells enriched from blood (not recorded which). The sequence came from a woman aged 25 to 39 who had been exposed to COVID-19. The V gene is TRBV29-1, the J gene TRBJ1-5; 7 bases match TRBD1. This CDR3 reads CSVLGQSNQPQHF. CDR3 DNA sequence: TGCAGCGTTTTGGGACAGAGCAATCAGCCCCAGCATTTT.